The clone carrying this T cell receptor beta chain was counted ten times or more. The antigen is undetermined. TCRdb reprocessed the RT-PCR reads with MiXCR, giving one entry per CDR3 protein. The sample lists roughly 700,000 distinct CDR3 sequences, approximately 13% occurring once. The data were taken from a study of response to subunit inactivated influenza vaccine. Study-wide points: Authors suggested few new T cells are recruited by each seasonal influenza vaccination.

Trimming left V 1 base short and J 6 bases short, with 9 bases between. CDR3 size: 14 residues. The germline V gene encodes CDR1 LNHNV and CDR2 YYDKDF (reference sequence). The input for sequencing was PBMCs from blood, taken about 14 days before vaccination. The V call is TRBV15, the J call TRBJ2-2; weak D call: TRBD1 (5 bases). The clonotype originates from a man between 45 and 60 years old who received an inactivated influenza vaccine. The chain's CDR3 is CATSRAQGPGELFF. The CDR3 DNA sequence: TGTGCCACCAGCAGAGCCCAGGGCCCCGGGGAGCTGTTTTTT.